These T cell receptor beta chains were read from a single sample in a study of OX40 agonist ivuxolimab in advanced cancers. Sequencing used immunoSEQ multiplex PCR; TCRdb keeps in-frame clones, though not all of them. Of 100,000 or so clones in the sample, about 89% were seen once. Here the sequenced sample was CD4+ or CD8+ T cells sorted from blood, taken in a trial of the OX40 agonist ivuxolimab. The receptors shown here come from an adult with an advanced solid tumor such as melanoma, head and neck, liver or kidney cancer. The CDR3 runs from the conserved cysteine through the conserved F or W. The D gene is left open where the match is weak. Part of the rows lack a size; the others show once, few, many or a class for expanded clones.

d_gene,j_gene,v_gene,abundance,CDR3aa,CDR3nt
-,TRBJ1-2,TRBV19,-,CATRSGPNYGYTF,TGTGCCACGCGCTCGGGTCCTAACTATGGCTACACCTTC
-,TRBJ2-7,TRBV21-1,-,CASSKALTSGVPGVMEQYF,TGTGCCAGCAGCAAAGCACTCACTAGCGGGGTCCCTGGGGTTATGGAGCAGTACTTC
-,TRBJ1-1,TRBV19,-,CASNQASMNTEAFF,TGTGCCAGTAACCAAGCCAGCATGAACACTGAAGCTTTCTTT
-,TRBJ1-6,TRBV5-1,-,CASKAGQGGSYNSPLHF,TGCGCCAGCAAGGCAGGCCAGGGAGGCTCCTATAATTCACCCCTCCACTTT
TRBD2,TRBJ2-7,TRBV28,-,CASSLISGVYEQYF,TGTGCCAGCAGTTTGATTAGCGGGGTATACGAGCAGTACTTC
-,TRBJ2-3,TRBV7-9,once,CASAPWPDTQYF,TGTGCCAGCGCCCCCTGGCCAGATACGCAGTATTTT
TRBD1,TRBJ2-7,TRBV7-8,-,CASSLFGTGGLEQYF,TGTGCCAGCAGCTTATTCGGGACAGGGGGCTTGGAGCAGTACTTC
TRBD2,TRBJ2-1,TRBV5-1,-,CASTTSGRFYNEQFF,TGCGCCAGCACTACTAGCGGGAGGTTCTACAATGAGCAGTTCTTC
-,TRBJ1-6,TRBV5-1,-,CASSFFGQGDSPLHF,TGCGCCAGCAGCTTTTTCGGGCAGGGAGATTCACCCCTCCACTTT
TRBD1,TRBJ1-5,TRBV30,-,CAWSVRQGRPQHF,TGTGCCTGGAGTGTACGACAGGGAAGGCCCCAGCATTTT
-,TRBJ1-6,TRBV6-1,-,CASSVAGADSPLHF,TGTGCCAGCAGTGTCGCAGGGGCGGATTCACCCCTCCACTTT
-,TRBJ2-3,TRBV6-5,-,CASSYGPQTDTQYF,TGTGCCAGCAGTTACGGCCCACAGACAGATACGCAGTATTTT
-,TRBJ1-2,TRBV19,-,CASRKRVGYGYTF,TGTGCCAGTAGAAAGAGGGTCGGCTATGGCTACACCTTC
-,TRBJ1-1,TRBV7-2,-,CASSLARFTEAFF,TGTGCCAGCAGCTTAGCACGGTTTACTGAAGCTTTCTTT
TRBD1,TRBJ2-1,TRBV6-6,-,CASSYPRQGAYNEQFF,TGTGCCAGCAGTTACCCACGGCAGGGGGCCTACAATGAGCAGTTCTTC
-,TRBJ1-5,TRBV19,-,CASSMMGNQPQHF,TGTGCCAGTAGTATGATGGGGAATCAGCCCCAGCATTTT
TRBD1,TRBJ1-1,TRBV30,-,CAWRRVDRGGGEAFF,TGTGCCTGGAGGAGGGTGGACAGGGGGGGTGGTGAAGCTTTCTTT
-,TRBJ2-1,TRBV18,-,CASSPPLRSGIEQFF,TGTGCCAGCTCACCACCTCTCAGGAGTGGGATTGAGCAGTTCTTC
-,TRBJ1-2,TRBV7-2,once,CASSFKLGNYGYTF,TGTGCCAGCAGCTTTAAGTTGGGGAACTATGGCTACACCTTC
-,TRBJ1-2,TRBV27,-,CASSLSARYNGYTF,TGTGCCAGCAGTTTATCTGCCAGGTACAATGGCTACACCTTC
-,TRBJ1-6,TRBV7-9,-,CASSPGNPNSPLHF,TGTGCCAGCAGCCCAGGGAACCCAAATTCACCCCTCCACTTT
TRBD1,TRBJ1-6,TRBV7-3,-,CASSATGGRSYNSPLHF,TGTGCCAGCAGCGCAACAGGGGGCAGATCCTATAATTCACCCCTCCACTTT
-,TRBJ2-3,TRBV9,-,CASSFTPWSTDTQYF,TGTGCCAGCAGTTTTACTCCCTGGAGCACAGATACGCAGTATTTT